The clone carrying this T cell receptor beta chain was seen at least ten times. The data are from a study of regulatory T cells in long-lasting Graves disease. Investigators prepared the TCR beta libraries by applying iRepertoire HTBI primers and Arm-PCR of CDR3 regions. In TCRdb, the multiplex PCR reads were re-called with MiXCR into one record per CDR3 protein. The table records 350,000 to 450,000 distinct CDR3 sequences, approximately 12% of them present only once. Germline V gives CDR1 DFQATT, CDR2 SNEGSKA (reference sequence). Trimming took 6 bases from V and 4 from J; bases not matched to a gene: 9. The CDR3 is made up of 14 amino acids. The time point here: newly diagnosed GD, antithyroid drugs for less than 3 months. With RNA extracted from PBMCs as input, the TCR library was made. These same data were also listed under a study on T cells in Graves' hyperthyroidism and ophthalmopathy. From that study: In patients aged 18 to 65, hyperthyroidism was newly diagnosed, with duration under 2 months. Also found in blood were most expanded thyroid clonotypes above 0.001.

The V and J genes are TRBV20-1 and TRBJ2-3, with 8 bases aligning to TRBD2. The TCR originated in a woman aged 18 to 35 with Graves disease. Sequencing was performed on peripheral blood mononuclear cells (PBMCs), taken at new diagnosis, from a patient treated with antithyroid drugs. The CDR3 sequence is CSAGPAGVADTQYF. CDR3 nucleotide sequence: TGCAGTGCGGGCCCAGCGGGAGTGGCAGATACGCAGTATTTT.